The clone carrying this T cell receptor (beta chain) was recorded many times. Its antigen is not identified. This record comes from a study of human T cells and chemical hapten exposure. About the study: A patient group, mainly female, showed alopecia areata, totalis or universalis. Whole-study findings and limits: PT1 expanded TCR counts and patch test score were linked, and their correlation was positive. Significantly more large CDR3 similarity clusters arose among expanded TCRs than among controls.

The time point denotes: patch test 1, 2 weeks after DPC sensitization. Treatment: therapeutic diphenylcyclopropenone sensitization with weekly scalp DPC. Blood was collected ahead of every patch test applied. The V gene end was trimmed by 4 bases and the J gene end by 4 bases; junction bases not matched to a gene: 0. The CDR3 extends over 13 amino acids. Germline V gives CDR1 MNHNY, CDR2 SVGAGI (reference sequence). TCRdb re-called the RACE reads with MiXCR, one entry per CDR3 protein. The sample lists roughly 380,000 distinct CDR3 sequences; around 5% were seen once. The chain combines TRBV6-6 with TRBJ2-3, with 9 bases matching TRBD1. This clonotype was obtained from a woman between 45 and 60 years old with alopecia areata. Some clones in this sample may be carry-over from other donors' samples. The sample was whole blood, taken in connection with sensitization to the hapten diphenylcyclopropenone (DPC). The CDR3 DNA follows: TGTGCCAGCAGTTGGGACAGGGCAGATACGCAGTATTTT. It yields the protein CASSWDRADTQYF.